The subject of this entry is one T cell receptor (beta chain). Its antigen is currently unknown. The conserved closing phenylalanine or tryptophan is absent in this CDR3, likely reflecting a read error. The sample is drawn from a study of cytomegalovirus exposure and HLA in healthy donors. Study conclusions and caveats: Across HLA loci, a later analysis found differing TCR association rates, with DRB1 most and HLA-C fewest.

Both 60 Vbeta primers and 13 Jbeta primers went into the PCR. Generated by immunoSEQ multiplex PCR, the TCRdb table keeps only in-frame clones and is missing some. The table records roughly 180,000 clones, just under 80% of them present only once. The TCR sequence derives from a female donor in good health and CMV-seronegative. The sequenced sample consisted of PBMCs.

CDR3 bases: TGTGCCAGTAGTCCCGGACAGGGGCGCGGTAATGAAAAACTGTTTCTT. Translation: CASSPGQGRGNEKLFL. The gene calls are TRBV19 and TRBJ1-4; 9 positions match TRBD1. The CDR3 runs to 16 residues. The junction had 8 bases not matched to a gene; V was cut back by 5 bases and J by 4 bases. Germline lookup yields CDR1 LNHDA and CDR2 SQIVND (reference sequence).